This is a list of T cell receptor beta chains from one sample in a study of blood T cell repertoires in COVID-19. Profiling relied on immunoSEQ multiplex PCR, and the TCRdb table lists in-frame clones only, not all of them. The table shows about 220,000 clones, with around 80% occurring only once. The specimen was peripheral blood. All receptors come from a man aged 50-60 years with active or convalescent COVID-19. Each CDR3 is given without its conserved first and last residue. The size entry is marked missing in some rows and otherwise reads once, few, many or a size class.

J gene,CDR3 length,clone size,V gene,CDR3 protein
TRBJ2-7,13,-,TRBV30,AWSGGGRGSYEQY
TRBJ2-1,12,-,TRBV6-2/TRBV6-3,ASSPRDFYNEQF
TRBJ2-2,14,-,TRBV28,ASKPTGIHNTGELF
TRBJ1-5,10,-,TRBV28,ASGGLGPDQH
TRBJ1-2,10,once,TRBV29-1,SVVGTGVGYT
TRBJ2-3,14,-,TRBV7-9,ASSFRTSASTDTQY
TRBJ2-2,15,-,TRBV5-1,ASSLAASGDYTGELF
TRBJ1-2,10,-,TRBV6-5,ASSYFPGGYT
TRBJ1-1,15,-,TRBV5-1,ASSLAGDNQRVTEAF
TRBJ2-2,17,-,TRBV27,ASGHDTRLAGGLTGELF
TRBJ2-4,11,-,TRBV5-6,ASSFPGGGIQY
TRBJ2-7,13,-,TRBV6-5,ASSPRTSAIAEQY
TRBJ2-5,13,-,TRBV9,ASSDQRGGWETQY
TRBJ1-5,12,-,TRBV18,ASSPIGGDQPQH
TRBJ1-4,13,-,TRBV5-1,ASSLIGTRDEKLF
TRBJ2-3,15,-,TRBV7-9,ASSQGTSGIGTDTQY
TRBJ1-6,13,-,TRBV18,ASSPRGQGLSPLH
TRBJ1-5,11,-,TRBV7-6,ASSFSGEQPQH
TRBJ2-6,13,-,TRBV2,ASKGDRAGANVLT
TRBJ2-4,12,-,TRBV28,ATRGGADQYIQY
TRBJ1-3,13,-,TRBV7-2,ASSSTPGAGNTIY
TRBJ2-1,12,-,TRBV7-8,ASRASGRANEQF
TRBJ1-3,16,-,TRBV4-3,ASSQVAGTGNVGNTIY
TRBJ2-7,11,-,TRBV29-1,SVEEAQGYEQY
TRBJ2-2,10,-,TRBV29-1,SVDGGTGELF
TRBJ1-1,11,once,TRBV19,ATDSGLNTEAF
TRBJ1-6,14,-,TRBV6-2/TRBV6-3,ASSYSGQGWNSPLH
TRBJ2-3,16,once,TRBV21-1,ASSKGAPGQGAADTQY
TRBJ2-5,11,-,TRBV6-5,ASTRTGQETQY
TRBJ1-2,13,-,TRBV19,ASSIGSANHDGYT
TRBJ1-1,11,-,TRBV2,ASSVDRGGEAF
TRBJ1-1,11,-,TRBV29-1,SVVGRGSTEAF
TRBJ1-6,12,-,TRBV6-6,ASSYGTGVSPLH
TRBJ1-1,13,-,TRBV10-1,ASSILMDSPTEAF
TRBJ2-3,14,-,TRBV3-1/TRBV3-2,ASSQMLAGGRDTQY
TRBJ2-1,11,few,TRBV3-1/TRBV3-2,ASSLSGGTQQF
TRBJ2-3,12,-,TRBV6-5,ASIRGGSVDTQY
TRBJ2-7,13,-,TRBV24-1,ATSDPDRGSYEQY
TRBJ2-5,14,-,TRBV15,ATSRDRVGAGETQY
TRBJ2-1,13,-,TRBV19,ASSVSGSSYNEQF
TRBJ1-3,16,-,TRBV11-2,ASSLGRGTGRSGNTIY
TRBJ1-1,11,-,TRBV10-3,AISVQGVTEAF
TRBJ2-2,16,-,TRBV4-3,ASSQDFAGSANTGELF
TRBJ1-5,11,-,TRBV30,AWSAHSNQPQH
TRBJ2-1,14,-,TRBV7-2,ASSLAMTSGINEQF
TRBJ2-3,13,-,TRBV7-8,ASSSGSTRGDTQY
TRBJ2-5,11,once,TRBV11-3,ASSTSVQETQY
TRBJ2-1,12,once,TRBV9,ATGLGRVDDEQF
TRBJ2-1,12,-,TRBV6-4,ASSGQGASNEQF
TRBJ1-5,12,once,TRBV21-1,ASSTTGKDQPQH
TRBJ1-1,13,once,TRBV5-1,ASSGSGLQNTEAF
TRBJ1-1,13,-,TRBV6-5,ASSYSLTGDTEAF
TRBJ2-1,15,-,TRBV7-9,ASSSSRDRGKYNEQF
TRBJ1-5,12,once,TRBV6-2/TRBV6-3,ASSYSGRGQPQH
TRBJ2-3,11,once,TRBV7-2,ASSLAVTDTQY
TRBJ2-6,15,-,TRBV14,ASSPVPKFSGANVLT
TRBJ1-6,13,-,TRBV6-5,ASSYGDRNNSPLH